A single sample gave rise to the 3 T cell receptor beta chains below, sequenced in a study of T cell changes during pregnancy in multiple sclerosis. Method: immunoSEQ multiplex PCR; TCRdb's copy keeps in-frame clones and lacks some. The sample consists of 45,000 or so clones, around nine tenths of them appearing once. The starting material was peripheral blood, obtained in the first trimester of pregnancy. All receptors come from a female donor with multiple sclerosis, enrolled in a pregnancy study.

Points on this clone: One end of the junction is discordant with germline, which a read error may explain. The gene calls are TRBV7-2 and TRBJ1-1, with 10 bases lining up with TRBD1. Germline values: CDR1 SGHTA, CDR2 FQGNSA. The length of the CDR3 is 15 residues. CDR3 protein: CASSFPGTGDTQAFF. The CDR3 DNA follows: TGTGCCAGCAGTTTTCCCGGGACAGGGGACACTCAAGCTTTCTTT.

The CDR3 loop is CSVLESSSYNEQFF. CDR3 sequence (DNA): TGCAGCGTCCTAGAGAGTAGCTCCTACAATGAGCAGTTCTTC. This chain joins TRBV29-1 and TRBJ2-1; D is unclear. Germline lookup yields CDR1 SQVTM and CDR2 ANQGSEA. The CDR3 is 14 amino acids. The V end lost 6 bases, the J end lost 0 bases, and 12 bases lay between the germline ends.

The V call is TRBV9, the J call TRBJ2-1, with TRBD2 as a possible D gene (6 bases). V was trimmed by 0 bases and J by 4 bases, leaving 11 bases between them. Germline CDR1 reads SGDLS; CDR2 reads YYNGEE. The CDR3 contains 15 residues. In DNA, the CDR3 is TGTGCCAGCAGCGTAGCTGGGGCGGGGTACAATGAGCAGTTCTTC. Its protein product is CASSVAGAGYNEQFF.